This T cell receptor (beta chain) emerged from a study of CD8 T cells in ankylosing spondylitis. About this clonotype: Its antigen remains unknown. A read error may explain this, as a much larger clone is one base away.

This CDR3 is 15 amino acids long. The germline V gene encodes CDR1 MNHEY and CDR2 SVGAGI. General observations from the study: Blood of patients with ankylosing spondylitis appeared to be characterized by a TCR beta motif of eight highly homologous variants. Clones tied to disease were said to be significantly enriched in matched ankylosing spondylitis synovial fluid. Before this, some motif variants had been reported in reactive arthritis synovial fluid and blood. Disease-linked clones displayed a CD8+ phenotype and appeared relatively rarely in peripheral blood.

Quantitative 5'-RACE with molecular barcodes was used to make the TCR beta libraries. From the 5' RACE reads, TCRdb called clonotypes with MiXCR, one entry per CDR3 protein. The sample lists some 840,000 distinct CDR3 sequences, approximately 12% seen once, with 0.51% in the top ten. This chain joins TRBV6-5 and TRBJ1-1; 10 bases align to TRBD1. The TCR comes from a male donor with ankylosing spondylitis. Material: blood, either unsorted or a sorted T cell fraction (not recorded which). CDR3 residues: CASSHRDRGATETFF. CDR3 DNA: TGTGCCAGCAGTCACCGGGACAGGGGTGCCACTGAAACTTTCTTT.